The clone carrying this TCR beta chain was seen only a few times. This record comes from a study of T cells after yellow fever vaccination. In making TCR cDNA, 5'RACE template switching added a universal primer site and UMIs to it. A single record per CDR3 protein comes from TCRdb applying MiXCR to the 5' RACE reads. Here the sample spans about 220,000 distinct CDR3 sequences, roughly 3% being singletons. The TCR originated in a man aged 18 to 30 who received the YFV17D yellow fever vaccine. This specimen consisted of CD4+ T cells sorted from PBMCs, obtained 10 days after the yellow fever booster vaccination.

The CDR3 DNA sequence: TGTGCCAGCAGTTTAGCGCAGGACAGGGGCACTGAAGCTTTCTTT. Its protein is CASSLAQDRGTEAFF. V is TRBV12-3 or TRBV12-4 and J is TRBJ1-1; 9 nucleotides agree with TRBD1. With V trimmed by 0 bases and J by 4 bases, 3 bases remained unmatched. The CDR3 has 15 amino acids.